This T cell receptor (beta chain) was recorded in a study of blood T cell repertoires in COVID-19. In the study overall: The study drew acute and convalescent COVID-19 samples from the United States, Italy and Spain.

This table comes from immunoSEQ multiplex PCR, and its TCRdb copy is limited to in-frame clones, with some not included. The sample has around 30,000 clones, over 85% seen once; the top ten hold roughly 4.2%. The CDR3 runs 16 residues. The V and J ends lost 2 bases and 8 bases, in that order; junction bases with no gene match: 10. Germline V gene sequence: CDR1 KGHDR, CDR2 SFDVKD. The chain employs TRBV24-1 and TRBJ1-4, with 7 bases aligning to TRBD1. The sequence was collected from a human donor with active COVID-19. The donor label of this sample is uncertain. The sequencing input was peripheral blood. CDR3 amino acids: CATSDSGQVGREKLFF. For the CDR3, the DNA is TGTGCCACCAGTGATTCTGGACAGGTGGGTAGGGAAAAACTGTTTTTT.